This entry concerns a single T cell receptor (beta chain). Antigen unknown. A read error may explain this, as a much larger clone is one base away. MiXCR, applied by TCRdb to the reads, yields one record per CDR3 protein. The repertoire includes about 900,000 distinct CDR3 sequences, about a third of them detected once, and around an eighth sits in the top ten. This specimen comes from a study of T cell repertoires in cytomegalovirus infection. Between the trimmed V and J ends, which lost 6 bases and 11 bases, there was a span of 25 bases. Germline V gene sequence: CDR1 SGHVS, CDR2 FNYEAQ. The CDR3 is made up of 15 amino acids.

This material consisted of cultured CD8+ T cells from PBMCs, taken from culture after CMV antigen stimulation. The receptor was isolated from a human donor in good health (CMV status not recorded). Some clones in this sample may be carry-over from other donors' samples. The V and J genes are TRBV7-6 and TRBJ1-1; TRBD1 might be the D (6 bases). CDR3 in amino acids: CASRSLAGAFPLAFF. CDR3 DNA: TGTGCCAGCAGATCCCTGGCAGGGGCCTTTCCTCTTGCTTTCTTT.